The sequence of this T cell receptor beta chain was determined in a study of T cells in Graves' hyperthyroidism and ophthalmopathy. Study in general: Before treatment of any kind, peripheral blood was taken at initial diagnosis. General study points: Most clonotypes that expanded in the thyroid above 0.001 also showed up in blood.

The trim removed 2 bases at V and 6 bases at J, leaving 11 bases unmatched. This CDR3 is 17 amino acids long. The investigators amplified TCR beta CDR3 regions from RNA transcripts. HTBI primers drove first-round RT-PCR of the TCR CDR3. Via MiXCR, TCRdb re-called the multiplex PCR reads, giving one row per CDR3 protein. The repertoire has fewer than 600,000 distinct CDR3 sequences, 13% to 15% of them found once; the top ten carry 17%. On the basis of clinical symptoms, serum thyroxine and TRAb, thyroid ultrasound and orbital computed tomography, diagnoses were made. At least ten counts were recorded for this clonotype. Its matching antigen is unknown.

The sequenced sample consisted of blood. This TCR came from a woman aged 18-29 years with Graves' hyperthyroidism. V and J are TRBV12-3 or TRBV12-4 and TRBJ2-1; 9 bases agree with TRBD2. CDR3 sequence (DNA): TGTGCCAGCAGTTTAAGTCTAGCGGGATTAACTACCAATGAGCAGTTCTTC. Encoded protein: CASSLSLAGLTTNEQFF.